A few counts support the clone carrying this T cell receptor beta chain. Its antigen is not identified. With 60 Vbeta and 13 Jbeta primers, the PCR was carried out. TCRdb keeps only in-frame clones here, not all; method: immunoSEQ multiplex PCR. The sample lists roughly 110,000 clones; approximately 80% were seen once. Germline V gives CDR1 SGDLS, CDR2 YYNGEE. J lost 6 bases, V lost 0 bases, and 10 bases had no gene match. CDR3 length: 17 amino acids. The sample originates from a study of cytomegalovirus exposure and HLA in healthy donors. Whole-study results and caveats: Using the classifier, cytomegalovirus status was reportedly diagnosed with high specificity and sensitivity. It has been reported that TCR beta sequences accurately predicted the HLA-A and HLA-B alleles of most subjects.

Sequenced sample: PBMCs. The chain carries TRBV9 and TRBJ2-3; 10 bases map to TRBD2. The receptor's source is a man aged 45 to 65 in good health and CMV-seronegative. The chain's CDR3 is CASSVGGAGGPEDTQYF. For the CDR3, the DNA is TGTGCCAGCAGCGTAGGTGGAGCGGGGGGGCCGGAGGATACGCAGTATTTT.